This T cell receptor (beta chain) appears in the sequencing data of a study of T-cell memory formation after mild COVID-19 (dated by TCRdb to about 2021). At the level of the whole study: TCR sequence clusters from the two donors were found to be largely donor specific. In two donors, T-cell clones that expanded and contracted after mild COVID-19 were tracked by sequencing TCRalpha and TCRbeta repertoires over time. Two young, previously healthy adult volunteers made up the cohort, one male and one female. What the study reported, not specific to this receptor: SARS-CoV-2 specificity was not confirmed for the second-wave clones peaking on day 37. Some responding clones were detected in pre-infection memory, suggesting pre-existing cross-reactive memory T cells joined the SARS-CoV-2 response. Contracting CD4+ clones were found mainly in CM and EM memory subsets, while CD8+ clones were enriched in EMRA. From day 15 to 85, contracting clones showed balanced CD4/CD8 phenotypes, whereas a second wave of clones that expanded from day 15 to 37 leaned towards CD4+. The study covered only a couple of mild cases, and larger cohorts including severe cases with pre-infection samples were considered necessary.

Ficoll-Paque density gradient centrifugation was the method used to isolate PBMCs. Looking up the germline V gene yields CDR1 KGHSH and CDR2 LQKENI. Here V drops 3 bases and J drops 3 bases, and the junction holds 4 bases not matched to any gene. Counted from cysteine to phenylalanine, this CDR3 has 14 amino acids. The sequence is cut down to CDR3 DNA, 42 bases in frame from base 1. Data came from an Illumina NovaSeq 6000. cDNA libraries for TCRalpha and TCRbeta were prepared by 5'RACE using constant-segment primers, with sample barcodes and unique molecular identifiers added. Trizol reagent was used to extract RNA from every sample. Libraries were amplified in two PCR steps, with a second sample barcode and Illumina TruSeq adapters added in the second step. The libraries were sequenced on an Illumina NovaSeq using 2 x 150 bp paired-end reads. The study's own analysis went as follows. Demultiplexing of reads and collapsing into UMI-guided consensus sequences were performed with migec v1.2.7. Using mixcr v2.1.11, UMI consensuses were aligned to TRA and TRB V and J templates and then assembled into clonotypes. A clonotype was counted as expanded or contracted only when both edgeR and NoisET called the clonotype significant, with the noise models trained on biological replicates. For edgeR calls, the thresholds were a false discovery rate-adjusted p below 0.01 and a log2 fold-change of 1. As an exploratory analysis of dynamics, max-normalized trajectories of the 1000 most abundant clonotypes were examined by PCA with hierarchical clustering. The CD4 or CD8 phenotype of responding clones was assigned using the separately sequenced CD4+ and CD8+ repertoires. The raw public reads went through TCRdb reprocessing: fastp at Q25, MiXCR clone calling, in-frame beta chains kept. Every distinct CDR3 protein forms one entry, paired with its most common genes and DNA. It is TCRdb's table, rather than the study itself, that gives the V and J calls and clone size. Within this sample are hundreds of thousands of distinct CDR3 sequences, with around 13% of them counted one time only. Roughly 20% of the sample goes to the ten largest clones.

Note on this clonotype: Its target antigen remains unknown. Base qualities were left out, and no much larger clone turns up one base away.

The sequence is built from TRBV18 and TRBJ1-2; 7 junctional bases match TRBD1. Sequencing used PBMCs or a T cell subset sorted from them (not recorded which). This TCR derives from a man aged 18 to 29 who had mild COVID-19 (a few samples of this study predate the infection). The sample titles of this study are shuffled in the database, so cell type and time point are left out; the donor was told from shared clones. The bases are TGTGCCAGCTCACCGGAAGGGGGCCACTATGGCTACACCTTC. Translated, it gives CASSPEGGHYGYTF. The entire variable domain, with the stretches around the CDR3 drawn from the reference TRBV18 and TRBJ1-2 proteins, is NAGVMQNPRHLVRRRGQEARLRCSPMKGHSHVYWYRQLPEEGLKFMVYLQKENIIDESGMPKERFSAEFPKEGPSILRIQQVVRGDSAAYFCASSPEGGHYGYTFGSGTRLTVV.